This passage covers 25 T cell receptor beta chains from one sample sequenced in a study of shared clonotypes between healthy human individuals. Produced via immunoSEQ multiplex PCR; TCRdb's table is partial and in-frame only. Found here are about 1 million clones, 70% to 80% of them singletons; the top ten hold roughly 1.5%. Specimen: memory CD4+ T cells sorted from blood. Regarding subset: CD45RA-negative fraction. All receptors come from a man between 18 and 35 years old in good health.

The chain couples TRBV30 to TRBJ2-1, with 8 bases that match TRBD1. Germline CDR1 is GTSNPN and CDR2 is SVGIG (reference sequence). The V gene end was trimmed by 3 bases and the J gene end by 7 bases; junction bases not matched to a gene: 5. CDR3 length: 13 amino acids. CDR3 residues: CAWSVNRGNEQFF. CDR3 coding DNA: TGTGCCTGGAGCGTCAACAGGGGGAATGAGCAGTTCTTC.

This clone was detected only once. The gene calls are TRBV2 and TRBJ1-1; a weak D match, TRBD1 (6 bases). Germline lookup yields CDR1 SNHLY and CDR2 FYNNEI. Trimming cost V 1 base and J 5 bases, with 14 bases left between them. The CDR3 covers 15 residues. The CDR3: CASSEGGQGGTEAFF. CDR3 DNA: TGTGCCAGCAGTGAAGGGGGGCAGGGTGGAACTGAAGCTTTCTTT.

This clone was observed once. The V call is TRBV29-1, the J call TRBJ2-5, with a tentative D call TRBD1 (5 bases). CDR1 is SQVTM and CDR2 is ANQGSEA in the germline V gene. The CDR3 runs to 12 residues. V was pared by 3 bases and J by 2 bases, with 7 bases between. The DNA of the CDR3 is TGCAGCGTTGACGACAGACAAGAGACCCAGTACTTC. Amino acid sequence: CSVDDRQETQYF.

The chain uses TRBV2 and TRBJ1-5; 8 nucleotides agree with TRBD1. CDR3 length: 12 residues. Germline assignment: CDR1 SNHLY and CDR2 FYNNEI. Trimming at V came to 6 bases and at J to 7 bases, leaving 2 bases not matched to a gene. CDR3 region: CASRQGEQPQHF. CDR3 DNA: TGTGCCAGCAGACAGGGGGAGCAGCCCCAGCATTTT.

The rearrangement joins TRBV5-1 to TRBJ2-3; 7 bases line up with TRBD2. CDR3 length: 13 amino acids. Germline V gene data show CDR1 as SGHRS and CDR2 as YFSETQ. Trimming removed 8 bases from V and 3 bases from J; junction bases left unmatched: 6. CDR3 coding DNA: TGCGCCAGTAGGGTTAGCGGGACAGATACGCAGTATTTT. It translates to CASRVSGTDTQYF.

This clone showed up just a few times. This sequence joins TRBV9 and TRBJ1-6; D is undetermined. The length of the CDR3 is 12 residues. V was pared by 1 base and J by 13 bases, with 9 bases between. Per the germline V gene, CDR1 is SGDLS and CDR2 is YYNGEE. As DNA, the CDR3 is TGTGCCAGCAGCGTAAAGACGGGCCCCCTCCACTTT. Translation: CASSVKTGPLHF.

This sequence joins TRBV19 and TRBJ1-5; D ambiguous. This CDR3 comprises 12 residues. Trimming shortened V by 1 base and J by 10 bases, and 8 bases separated the two germline ends. Germline-derived CDR1 and CDR2 are LNHDA and SQIVND (reference sequence). The CDR3 DNA reads TGTGCCAGTAGTATAGCGGCGGCACCCCAGCATTTT. This encodes CASSIAAAPQHF.

Only a few counts were recorded for this clone. V is TRBV7-9 and J is TRBJ1-1, with a possible D match to TRBD1 (6 bases). The V and J ends lost 1 base and 7 bases respectively, with 19 bases between them. Germline CDR1 SEHNR, CDR2 FQNEAQ (reference sequence). The CDR3 sequence is 16 residues long. The CDR3 spells CASSLDGRGGQDEAFF. CDR3 coding DNA: TGTGCCAGCAGCTTAGATGGTAGAGGGGGGCAAGATGAAGCTTTCTTT.

The J gene is TRBJ2-7, the V gene TRBV29-1; the match to TRBD2 covers 11 bases. The CDR3 totals 13 residues. Germline CDR1 reads SQVTM; CDR2 reads ANQGSEA. V shed 3 bases, J shed 3 bases, and the junction held 1 base outside the gene matches. This CDR3 reads CSVETSGIYEQYF. The CDR3 DNA follows: TGCAGCGTTGAGACTAGCGGGATCTACGAGCAGTACTTC.

The V and J genes are TRBV6-5 and TRBJ1-4, with 7 positions matching TRBD1. The V gene's germline CDR1 is MNHEY and CDR2 SVGAGI. The CDR3 consists of 12 residues. J was trimmed by 6 bases and V by 9 bases; bases with no gene match: 4. CDR3 sequence reads: CASGQVYEKLFF. CDR3 bases: TGTGCCAGTGGACAGGTTTATGAAAAACTGTTTTTT.

The chain combines TRBV5-4 with TRBJ2-2; D may be TRBD1 (6 bases). The length of the CDR3 is 15 residues. Trimming took off 4 bases at V and 4 bases at J, with 14 bases between the two ends. Germline CDR1 and CDR2: SGHNT and YYREEE (reference sequence). CDR3 sequence reads: CASSLWTVFTGELFF. Here the CDR3 DNA reads TGTGCCAGCAGCCTCTGGACAGTCTTCACCGGGGAGCTGTTTTTT.

The V gene is TRBV14, the J gene TRBJ1-4, with a tentative D call TRBD1 (5 bases). This CDR3 has 16 amino acids. V lost 5 bases to trimming and J lost 4 bases, with 17 bases between them. CDR1 is SGHDN and CDR2 is FVKESK in the germline V gene. The CDR3 region has the DNA TGTGCCAGCAGCGCCCGGATGACAGCCAATAATGAAAAACTGTTTTTT. Amino acid sequence: CASSARMTANNEKLFF. Full variable domain (remainder filled in from reference TRBV14 and TRBJ1-4): EAGVTQFPSHSVIEKGQTVTLRCDPISGHDNLYWYRRVMGKEIKFLLHFVKESKQDESGMPNNRFLAERTGGTYSTLKVQPAELEDSGVYFCASSARMTANNEKLFFGSGTQLSVL.

A single count supports this clone. The J gene is TRBJ2-4, the V gene TRBV6-5; D possibly uses TRBD1 or TRBD2 (6 bases each). V was trimmed by 3 bases and J by 6 bases, leaving 15 bases between them. This CDR3 comprises 15 residues. CDR1 and CDR2 (germline): MNHEY, SVGAGI. DNA for the CDR3: TGTGCCAGCAGTTATACCGGCGGAGGGGGAAACATTCAGTACTTC. Its translation: CASSYTGGGGNIQYF.

This clone was seen a single time. Its ends do not fully match the called genes, so a read error is possible. The chain couples TRBV7-7 to TRBJ1-4; D is ambiguous. CDR1 is SSHAT, CDR2 FNYEAQ, per germline (reference sequence). This CDR3 region has 13 residues. The CDR3 nucleotides are TGTGCTAGCAGCCGCCTGAATGGTGAAAAACTGTTTTTT. Protein sequence: CASSRLNGEKLFF.

A single count supports this clone. V gene TRBV7-2 combines with J gene TRBJ1-3, with 9 bases lining up with TRBD1. V shed 3 bases and J 0 bases; nucleotides not matched to a gene: 6. The CDR3 contains 17 residues. CDR1 is SGHTA, CDR2 FQGNSA, per germline. CDR3 in amino acids: CASSFRRQGGSGNTIYF. The CDR3 coding sequence is TGTGCCAGCAGCTTCCGGCGACAGGGGGGCTCTGGAAACACCATATATTTT. Looking up the rest from reference TRBV7-2 and TRBJ1-3 gives the full variable domain: GAGVSQSPSNKVTEKGKDVELRCDPISGHTALYWYRQSLGQGLEFLIYFQGNSAPDKSGLPSDRFSAERTGGSVSTLTIQRTQQEDSAVYLCASSFRRQGGSGNTIYFGEGSWLTVV.

This rearrangement joins TRBV6-6 to TRBJ2-3; TRBD1 matches 11 bases. CDR3 size: 15 residues. V dropped 7 bases and J dropped 3; count of bases not matched to a gene: 6. Germline lookup yields CDR1 MNHNY and CDR2 SVGAGI (reference sequence). This CDR3 is CASKQGQGVTDTQYF. CDR3 in DNA: TGTGCCAGCAAGCAGGGACAGGGGGTAACAGATACGCAGTATTTT.

V and J are TRBV2 and TRBJ1-1, with TRBD1 as a possible D gene (5 bases). Germline values: CDR1 SNHLY, CDR2 FYNNEI. The CDR3 length is 15 residues. Trimming removed 3 bases from V and 0 bases from J, with 11 bases in between. DNA of the CDR3: TGTGCCAGCAGTGAGCGGTGGGGCTTGAACACTGAAGCTTTCTTT. Protein: CASSERWGLNTEAFF.

The chain employs TRBV7-9 and TRBJ1-2; D remains unclear. The V gene lost 7 bases and the J gene lost 2 bases, with 8 bases spanning the gap. From germline, CDR1 is SEHNR and CDR2 FQNEAQ (reference sequence). CDR3 length equals 12 residues. CDR3 amino acids: CASTASNYGYTF. CDR3 nucleotide sequence: TGTGCCAGCACCGCATCCAACTATGGCTACACCTTC.

This rearrangement joins TRBV7-9 to TRBJ2-5; D unresolved. The germline V gene has CDR1 SEHNR and CDR2 FQNEAQ (reference sequence). The CDR3 is 14 amino acids. V lost 1 base and J 5 bases, leaving 11 bases between the germline ends. CDR3 sequence (DNA): TGTGCCAGCAGCTTAGGCGAGGTCAGGGAGACCCAGTACTTC. Translated: CASSLGEVRETQYF.

Points on this clone: The sample carries other DNA sequences with the same CDR3. For the CDR3, the DNA is TGTGCCAGCAGCTTACGCGGGGGCACTGAAGCTTTCTTT. Amino acid sequence: CASSLRGGTEAFF. V and J are TRBV7-3 and TRBJ1-1; maybe TRBD1 (5 bases). Germline V lookup: CDR1 SGHTA, CDR2 FQGTGA. This CDR3 region has 13 residues. V was trimmed by 2 bases and J by 4 bases, leaving 8 bases between them. Full variable domain (rest looked up from reference TRBV7-3 and TRBJ1-1): GAGVSQTPSNKVTEKGKYVELRCDPISGHTALYWYRQSLGQGPEFLIYFQGTGAADDSGLPNDRFFAVRPEGSVSTLKIQRTERGDSAVYLCASSLRGGTEAFFGQGTRLTVV.

The chain carries TRBV9 and TRBJ1-1, with D uncertain. Deletions cut 2 bases from V and 1 base from J, with 12 bases between. The length of the CDR3 is 15 residues. Germline values: CDR1 SGDLS, CDR2 YYNGEE. The CDR3 DNA sequence: TGTGCCAGCAGCGTCAGCCCAACAGCGAACACTGAAGCTTTCTTT. It yields the protein CASSVSPTANTEAFF.

The rearrangement links TRBV30 to TRBJ1-2; the D is unclear. Per germline, CDR1 GTSNPN and CDR2 SVGIG (reference sequence). V lost 1 base and J lost 10, with 7 bases in between. The CDR3 length is 10 residues. The chain's CDR3 is CAWSAGHYTF. CDR3 DNA sequence: TGTGCCTGGAGTGCCGGCCACTACACCTTC.

The chain is built from TRBV10-2 and TRBJ2-7; tentatively, D is TRBD2 (6 bases). The ends were cut back, 3 bases at V and 7 bases at J, with 19 bases in the middle. Germline V CDR1 and CDR2: WSHSY, SAAADI. This CDR3 region has 15 residues. Here the CDR3 reads CASSDRGTGAWEQYF. The CDR3 nucleotides read TGCGCCAGCAGTGATCGCGGGACTGGAGCCTGGGAGCAGTACTTC.

This chain links TRBV5-4 with TRBJ2-7; 10 bases agree with TRBD2. CDR1 SGHNT and CDR2 YYREEE come from the germline V gene (reference sequence). The CDR3 has 16 amino acids. V was clipped by 0 bases and J by 6 bases; unmatched bases: 9. The DNA for the CDR3 is TGTGCCAGCAGCTTGGGGGGTAGCGGGAGGTTCGGCGAGCAGTACTTC. Its protein is CASSLGGSGRFGEQYF.

The chain has TRBV7-2 and TRBJ2-5, with D unresolved. This CDR3 is 13 amino acids long. Germline V gene data show CDR1 as SGHTA and CDR2 as FQGNSA. V was shortened by 5 bases and J by 3 bases, with 10 bases between the two germline ends. The CDR3 spells CASSPYSEETQYF. The CDR3 DNA is TGTGCCAGCAGCCCTTACAGTGAAGAGACCCAGTACTTC.